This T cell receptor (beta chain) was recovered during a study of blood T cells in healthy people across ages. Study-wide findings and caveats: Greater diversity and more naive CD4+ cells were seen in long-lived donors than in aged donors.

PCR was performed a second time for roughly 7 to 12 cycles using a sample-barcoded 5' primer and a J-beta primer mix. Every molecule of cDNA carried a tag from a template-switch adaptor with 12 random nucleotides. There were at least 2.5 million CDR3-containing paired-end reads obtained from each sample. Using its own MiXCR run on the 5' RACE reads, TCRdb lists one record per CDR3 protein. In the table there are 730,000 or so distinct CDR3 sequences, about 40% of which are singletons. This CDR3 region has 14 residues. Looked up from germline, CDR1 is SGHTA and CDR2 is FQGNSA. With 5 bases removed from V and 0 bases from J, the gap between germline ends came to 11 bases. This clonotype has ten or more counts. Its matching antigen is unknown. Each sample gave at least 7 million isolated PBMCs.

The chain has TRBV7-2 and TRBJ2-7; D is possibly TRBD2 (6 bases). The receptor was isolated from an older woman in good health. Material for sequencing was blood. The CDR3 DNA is TGTGCCAGCAGCCCCGCTAGCGCCTCCTACGAGCAGTACTTC. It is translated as CASSPASASYEQYF.